This TCR beta chain came from a study of cytomegalovirus exposure and HLA in healthy donors. Findings of the study overall: Sequencing depth roughly uniform across donors was assumed in presence/absence analyses. A later analysis showed that HLA-associated TCR beta chains had undergone more clonal expansion than equally common others. In vitro, three CMV-associated chains proved specific for CMV antigens. Common viral pathogens seemed to be connected with several of the most significant clusters, according to a later analysis.

CDR1 and CDR2 from the germline V gene are SGHNT and YENEEA. V lost 1 base to trimming and J lost 8 bases; unmatched junction nucleotides: 15. The length of the CDR3 is 19 residues. It was with 60 Vbeta and 13 Jbeta primers that the PCR ran. Method: immunoSEQ multiplex PCR; TCRdb's copy keeps in-frame clones and lacks some. The sample has about 170,000 clones; about 88% are singletons. About this clone itself: Its antigen is still unknown.

The source of this sequence is a man aged 25 to 45 in good health and CMV-seropositive. The genes are TRBV11-3 and TRBJ2-1; 12 nucleotides align to TRBD2. The sample consisted of PBMCs. The CDR3 DNA follows: TGTGCCAGCAGCTTAGCTTCCCCAAGTCTAGCGGGAGGGCCCCATGAGCAGTTCTTC. Amino acids: CASSLASPSLAGGPHEQFF.